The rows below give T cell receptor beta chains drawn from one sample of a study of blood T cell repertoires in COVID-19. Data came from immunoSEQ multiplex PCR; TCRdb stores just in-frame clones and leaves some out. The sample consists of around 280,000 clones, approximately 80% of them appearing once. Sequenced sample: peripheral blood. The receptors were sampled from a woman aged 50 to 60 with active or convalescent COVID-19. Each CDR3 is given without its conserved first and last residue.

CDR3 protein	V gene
ASSALTGPSTHSPLH	TRBV19
ASSLVLSGTEAF	TRBV5-6
ASSAPTGVNGYT	TRBV9
ASSLRTGTEGYT	TRBV19
ASSLQDSSYNEQF	TRBV5-5
ASSAGDRGLRGNEQF	TRBV6-1
ASSLDAVTGYEQY	TRBV5-5
ASSTEGNYGYT	TRBV3-1/TRBV3-2
ASSSSSGGHQPQH	TRBV28
ASSLLRDRVNIQY	TRBV28
ASRRVGGKSRGYT	TRBV11-2
ASRDTNTGELF	TRBV6-5
ASSIASGSTDTQY	TRBV19
ASSYGTSGSVYEQY	TRBV6-6
ASTRGWRGSTEAF	TRBV6-5
ASSRDSWEQY	TRBV19
ASSEIGTVTRGQF	TRBV6-1